Reported below is one T cell receptor beta chain. CDR1 and CDR2 from the germline V gene are LGHNA and YSLEER. The junction had 8 bases not matched to a gene; V was cut back by 0 bases and J by 6 bases. This CDR3 has 16 amino acids. This record belongs to a study of blood T cell repertoires in COVID-19. Measured with immunoSEQ multiplex PCR; TCRdb has only the in-frame clones, and not every one. Here the sample spans roughly 55,000 clones, around 72% being singletons. Sequenced: peripheral blood. This receptor was identified in a human donor with active or convalescent COVID-19. The donor label of this sample is uncertain. The chain uses TRBV4-3 and TRBJ2-7; 10 nucleotides match TRBD2. CDR3 DNA sequence: TGCGCCAGCAGCCAAGATCATCTAGCGGGAGTCGTCGAGCAGTACTTC. This codes for CASSQDHLAGVVEQYF.